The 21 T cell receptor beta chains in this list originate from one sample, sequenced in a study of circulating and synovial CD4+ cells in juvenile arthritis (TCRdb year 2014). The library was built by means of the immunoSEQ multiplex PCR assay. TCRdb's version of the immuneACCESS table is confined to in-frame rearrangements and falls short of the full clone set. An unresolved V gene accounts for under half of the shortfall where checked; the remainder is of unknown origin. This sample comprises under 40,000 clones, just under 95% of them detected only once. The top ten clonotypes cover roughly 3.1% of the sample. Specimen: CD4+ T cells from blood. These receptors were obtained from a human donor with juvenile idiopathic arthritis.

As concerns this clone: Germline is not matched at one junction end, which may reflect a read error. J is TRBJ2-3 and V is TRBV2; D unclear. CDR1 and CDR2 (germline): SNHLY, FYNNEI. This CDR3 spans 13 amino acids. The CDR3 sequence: CASSDHPTDTQCF. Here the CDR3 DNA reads TGTGCCAGCAGTGACCATCCCACAGATACGCAGTGTTTT.

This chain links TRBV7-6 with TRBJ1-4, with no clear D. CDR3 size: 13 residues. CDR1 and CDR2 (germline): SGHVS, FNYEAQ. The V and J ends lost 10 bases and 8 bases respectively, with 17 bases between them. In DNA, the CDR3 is TGTGCCATAAGCACGCGGGGAGGGGAAAAACTGTTTTTT. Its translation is CAISTRGGEKLFF.

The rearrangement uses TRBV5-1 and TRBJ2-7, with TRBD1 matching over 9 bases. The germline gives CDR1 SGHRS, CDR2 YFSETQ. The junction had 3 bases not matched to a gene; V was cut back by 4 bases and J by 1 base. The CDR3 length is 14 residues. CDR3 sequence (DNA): TGCGCCAGCAGCAGGGGACAGGGATCCTACGAGCAGTACTTC. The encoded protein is CASSRGQGSYEQYF.

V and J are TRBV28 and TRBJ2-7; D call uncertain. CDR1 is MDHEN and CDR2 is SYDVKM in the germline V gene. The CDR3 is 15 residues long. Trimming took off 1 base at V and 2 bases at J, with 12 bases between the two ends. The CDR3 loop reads CASSLSWQDAYEQYF. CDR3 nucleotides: TGTGCCAGCAGTTTATCGTGGCAGGATGCCTACGAGCAGTACTTC.

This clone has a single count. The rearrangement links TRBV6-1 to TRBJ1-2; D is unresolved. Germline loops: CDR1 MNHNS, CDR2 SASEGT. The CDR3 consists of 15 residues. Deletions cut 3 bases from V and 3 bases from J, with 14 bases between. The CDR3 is CASSEVHSKDYGYTF. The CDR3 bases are TGTGCCAGCAGTGAGGTGCACTCGAAAGACTATGGCTACACCTTC.

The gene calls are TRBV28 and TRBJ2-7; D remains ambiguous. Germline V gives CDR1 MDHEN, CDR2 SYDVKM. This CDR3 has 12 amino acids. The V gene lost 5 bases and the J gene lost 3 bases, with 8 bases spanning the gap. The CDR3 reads CASSPAYYEQYF. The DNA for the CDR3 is TGTGCCAGCAGTCCCGCCTACTACGAGCAGTACTTC. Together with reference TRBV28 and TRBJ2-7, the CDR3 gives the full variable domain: DVKVTQSSRYLVKRTGEKVFLECVQDMDHENMFWYRQDPGLGLRLIYFSYDVKMKEKGDIPEGYSVSREKKERFSLILESASTNQTSMYLCASSPAYYEQYFGPGTRLTVT.

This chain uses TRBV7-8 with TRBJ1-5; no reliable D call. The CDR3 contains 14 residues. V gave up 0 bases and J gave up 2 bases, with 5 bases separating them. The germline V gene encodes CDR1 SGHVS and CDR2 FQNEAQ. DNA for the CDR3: TGTGCCAGCAGCTTAGCGCGCGGCAATCAGCCCCAGCATTTT. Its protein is CASSLARGNQPQHF.

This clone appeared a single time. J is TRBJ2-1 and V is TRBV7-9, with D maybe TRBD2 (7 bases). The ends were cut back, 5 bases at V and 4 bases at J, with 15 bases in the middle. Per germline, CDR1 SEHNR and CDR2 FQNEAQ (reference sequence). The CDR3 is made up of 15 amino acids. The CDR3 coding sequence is TGTGCCAGCAGCGAAGGGGGGGTCTTTTACAATGAGCAGTTCTTC. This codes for CASSEGGVFYNEQFF. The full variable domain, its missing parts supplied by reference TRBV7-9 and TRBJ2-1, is DTGVSQNPRHKITKRGQNVTFRCDPISEHNRLYWYRQTLGQGPEFLTYFQNEAQLEKSRLLSDRFSAERPKGSFSTLEIQRTEQGDSAMYLCASSEGGVFYNEQFFGPGTRLTVL.

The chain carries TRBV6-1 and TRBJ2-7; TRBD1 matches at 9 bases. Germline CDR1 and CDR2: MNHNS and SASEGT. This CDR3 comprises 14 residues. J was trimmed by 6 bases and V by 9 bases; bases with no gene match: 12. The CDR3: CASTRDRVSGEQYF. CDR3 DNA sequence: TGTGCCAGTACCCGGGACAGGGTATCGGGCGAGCAGTACTTC.

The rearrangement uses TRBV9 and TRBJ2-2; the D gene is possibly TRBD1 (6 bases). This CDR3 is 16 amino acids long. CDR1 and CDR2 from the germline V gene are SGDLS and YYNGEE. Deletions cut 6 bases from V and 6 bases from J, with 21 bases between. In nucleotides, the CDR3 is TGTGCCAGCACCTCCTCCTCTGGGGGCCACGCCGGGGAGCTGTTTTTT. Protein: CASTSSSGGHAGELFF.

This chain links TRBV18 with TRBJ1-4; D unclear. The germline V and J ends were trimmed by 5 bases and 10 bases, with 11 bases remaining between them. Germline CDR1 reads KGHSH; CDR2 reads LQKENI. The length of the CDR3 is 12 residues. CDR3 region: CASSLREGKLFF. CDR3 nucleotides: TGTGCCAGCTCATTACGGGAGGGAAAACTGTTTTTT.

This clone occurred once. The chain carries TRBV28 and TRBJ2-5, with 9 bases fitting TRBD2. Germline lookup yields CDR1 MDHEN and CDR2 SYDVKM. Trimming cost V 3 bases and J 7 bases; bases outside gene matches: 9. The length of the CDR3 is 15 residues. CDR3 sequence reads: CASSFLAGAGGTQYF. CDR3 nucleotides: TGTGCCAGCAGTTTCTTAGCGGGGGCAGGGGGGACCCAGTACTTC.

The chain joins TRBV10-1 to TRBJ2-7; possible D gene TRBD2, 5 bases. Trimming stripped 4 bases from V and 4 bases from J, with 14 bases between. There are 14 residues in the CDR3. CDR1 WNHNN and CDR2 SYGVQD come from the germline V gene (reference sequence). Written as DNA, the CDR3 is TGCGCCAGCAGTGTAACGGGGAATGGTTACGAGCAGTACTTC. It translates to CASSVTGNGYEQYF.

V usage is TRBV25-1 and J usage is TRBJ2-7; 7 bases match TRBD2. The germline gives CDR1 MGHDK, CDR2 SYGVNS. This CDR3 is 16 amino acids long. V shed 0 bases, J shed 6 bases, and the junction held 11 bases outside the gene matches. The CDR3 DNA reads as TGTGCCAGCAGTGAATATATGGCGGGGGAGTACAGCGAGCAGTACTTC. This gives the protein CASSEYMAGEYSEQYF.

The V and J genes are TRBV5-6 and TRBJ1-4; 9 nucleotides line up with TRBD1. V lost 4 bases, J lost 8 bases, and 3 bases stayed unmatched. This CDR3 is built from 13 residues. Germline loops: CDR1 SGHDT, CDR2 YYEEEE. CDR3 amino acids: CASSITGGEKLFF. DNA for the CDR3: TGTGCCAGCAGCATTACAGGGGGCGAAAAACTGTTTTTT.

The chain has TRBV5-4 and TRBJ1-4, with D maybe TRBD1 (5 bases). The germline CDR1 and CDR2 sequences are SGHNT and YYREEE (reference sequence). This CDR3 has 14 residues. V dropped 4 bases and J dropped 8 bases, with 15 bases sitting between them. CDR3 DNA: TGTGCCAGCAGCAGCAGGGCAGGTGGAGAAAAACTGTTTTTT. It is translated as CASSSRAGGEKLFF.

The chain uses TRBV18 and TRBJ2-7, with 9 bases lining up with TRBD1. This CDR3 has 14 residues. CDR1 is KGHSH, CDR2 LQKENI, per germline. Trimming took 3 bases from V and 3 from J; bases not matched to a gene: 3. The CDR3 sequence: CASSPLGQGYEQYF. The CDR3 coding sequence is TGTGCCAGCTCACCGTTGGGACAGGGCTACGAGCAGTACTTC.

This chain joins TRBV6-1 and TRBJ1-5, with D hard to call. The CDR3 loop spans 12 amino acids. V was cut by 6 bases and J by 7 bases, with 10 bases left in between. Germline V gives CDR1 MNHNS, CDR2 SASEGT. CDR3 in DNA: TGTGCCAGCAGCCAGCTCAGGCAGCCCCAGCATTTT. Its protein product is CASSQLRQPQHF.

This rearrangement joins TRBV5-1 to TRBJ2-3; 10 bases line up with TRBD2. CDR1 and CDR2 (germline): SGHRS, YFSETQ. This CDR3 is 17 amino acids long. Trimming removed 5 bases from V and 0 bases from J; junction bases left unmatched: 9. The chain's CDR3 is CASRQLAGAFSTDTQYF. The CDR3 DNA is TGCGCCAGCAGACAGCTAGCGGGAGCTTTTAGCACAGATACGCAGTATTTT.

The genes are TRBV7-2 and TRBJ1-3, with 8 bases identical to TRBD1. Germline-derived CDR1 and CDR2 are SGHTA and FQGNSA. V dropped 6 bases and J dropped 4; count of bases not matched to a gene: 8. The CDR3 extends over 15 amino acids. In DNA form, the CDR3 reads TGTGCCAGCAGTAACGACAGGGGAAGCGGAAACACCATATATTTT. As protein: CASSNDRGSGNTIYF.

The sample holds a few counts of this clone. The chain's CDR3 is CASSLGQQEAFF. For the CDR3, the DNA is TGTGCCAGCAGTCTAGGACAGCAGGAAGCTTTCTTT. The genes are TRBV28 and TRBJ1-1; a possible D gene is TRBD1 (6 bases). The germline V gene has CDR1 MDHEN and CDR2 SYDVKM. Trimming stripped 5 bases from V and 8 bases from J, with 12 bases between. CDR3 length: 12 residues.